The sequence of this T cell receptor (beta chain) was determined in a study of shared clonotypes between healthy human individuals (dated by TCRdb to about 2020). Background on the whole study: A couple of women and a few men aged 18 to 49 years were included in the cohort. Per donor, three plates each were used for CD4 naive and CD4 memory, two for CD8 naive, and one for CD8 memory. Leukapheresis yielded between about 0.8 and 8.9 billion PBMCs per donor. To estimate repertoire size and how much clonotypes are shared between individuals, the study performed deep sequencing of blood TCR repertoires from five healthy adults. To increase sequencing depth and limit assay-specific biases, different laboratories used diverse techniques to prepare libraries and sequence TCR repertoires.

This clone is a singleton in its sample. It lacks a known antigen. No qualities accompany the bases; no much larger clone lies one base away. The research as a whole found: Naive subsets generally had larger estimated clonotype richness than memory subsets did. Across four donors, around 5% of naive CD4, over 3% of naive CD8, roughly 2.3% of memory CD4, and 0.4% of memory CD8 clonotypes were shared. Pairwise subsampling led to the expectation that sequencing depth would affect the degree of clonotype sharing among donors. The small number of donors limited the genetic and exposure-history diversity represented. Clonotypes shared by all four sorted-subset donors showed higher generation probabilities than non-shared clonotypes. Sampling was restricted to blood, and TCR repertoires in tissue are likely to differ from TCR repertoires in blood. Even with the large sequencing depth, rarefaction of the sorted-subset datasets indicated that sequencing was incomplete.

Donors were healthy HIV-negative adults with no recently reported acute infections or vaccinations. Every donor was a Caucasian adult residing in Nashville, Tennessee, USA. CD4+ T cells were enriched by magnetic negative selection; naive cells were then positively selected on CD45RA, and the negative fraction formed the memory subset. After blood collection by leukapheresis, PBMCs were isolated using Ficoll-Histopaque density gradient centrifugation and then cryopreserved in the vapor phase of liquid nitrogen. Purity and quantity of every magnetically sorted T cell population were checked by analytical flow cytometry. From each sorted fraction, genomic DNA was isolated and quantified by UV absorbance on a Nanodrop 2000c. TCR CDR3 regions were amplified from genomic DNA by multiplex PCR using the deep immunoSEQ assay. Extracted genomic DNA from each cell subset was spread evenly across all wells of several immunoSEQ 96-well plates, with each plate serving as a replicate. For sorted subsets, each replicate PCR was loaded with roughly 0.2 ug genomic DNA, equivalent to 25,000 to 35,000 T cell genomes. Purified libraries were measured with a Qubit 3.0 fluorometer, size-checked on a Bioanalyzer 2100, and measured again with the KAPA Library Quantification kit. A separate single-read 150-cycle Illumina NextSeq 550 flow cell was used to sequence each immunoSEQ 96-well plate. Per the original workflow: Because the immunoSEQ output held only junctional sequences and lacked quality scores, the filtering could not match the filtering applied to full-length reads. To assign V/J genes and CDR3, sequences were annotated using PyIR, a Python wrapper for IgBLAST v1.9, with IMGT germline references. Any read was removed if the V/J assignment was weak (E-value above 1e-6), the CDR3 was missing, or the read contained stop codons, out-of-frame junctions, or ambiguous translated residues. A V3J clonotype was defined by an identical inferred V gene, J gene, and CDR3 amino acid sequence. Percentage overlap between repertoires was computed as shared unique clonotypes divided by the size of the smaller repertoire. Repertoire richness was assessed with RTK rarefaction, the Chao1 estimator, and Recon v2.1 estimates of unobserved clonotypes. Generation probabilities were computed with OLGA for all TCRbeta clonotypes obtained by the gDNA method from several donors. Here the immuneACCESS table is served through TCRdb, limited to in-frame sequences with V and J called. Missing clones are a known gap in these copies; in checked studies unresolved V genes cover under half, and the rest lacks a known reason. That table is the source of V, J and clone size, and D and trimming were worked out from the DNA. In all, the sample holds over 2 million clones, and 85% to 95% of those were seen once. The ten largest account for 0.1% to 0.15% of the sample.

For CDR1 and CDR2, the germline V gene lists SNHLY and FYNNEI. V loses 7 bases at its end and J loses 5 bases; junction bases beyond the gene matches: 1. Counted from cysteine to phenylalanine, this CDR3 has 13 amino acids. The only DNA kept is the CDR3, 39 bases in frame from the first base. The sequence came from a man aged 18 to 35 in good health. The sample taken for sequencing was naive CD4+ T cells sorted from blood. What the cell subset or site label conveys for this sample: CD45RA+ positively selected. The rearrangement combines TRBV2 with TRBJ2-1; 11 middle bases align to TRBD2. Read as DNA, the sequence is TGTGCCAGCAAACTAGCGGGAGACAATGAGCAGTTCTTC. The translation is CASKLAGDNEQFF.